This record covers a single T cell receptor beta chain. This record belongs to a study of regulatory T cells in long-lasting Graves disease. Through Arm-PCR of CDR3 regions and iRepertoire HTBI primers, TCR beta libraries were built. TCRdb passed the multiplex PCR reads through MiXCR, listing each CDR3 protein once. This table has hundreds of thousands of distinct CDR3 sequences, roughly 15% appearing once. Stated time point: newly diagnosed GD, antithyroid drugs for less than 3 months. Extracted RNA from PBMCs served as the source of the TCR library. V was clipped by 1 base and J by 5 bases, with 21 bases between them. There are 17 residues in the CDR3. Germline loops: CDR1 DFQATT, CDR2 SNEGSKA (reference sequence). This sample also appeared in a second study, on T cells in Graves' hyperthyroidism and ophthalmopathy.

The sequences come from peripheral blood mononuclear cells (PBMCs), collected at new diagnosis, from a patient treated with antithyroid drugs. The receptor was isolated from a woman younger than 45 with Graves disease. The chain carries TRBV20-1 and TRBJ2-1; tentative D call: TRBD1 (6 bases). CDR3 nucleotide sequence: TGCAGTGCTAGAGCTCAGGGGCAGGAATACCTAAACAATGAGCAGTTCTTC. Protein sequence: CSARAQGQEYLNNEQFF.